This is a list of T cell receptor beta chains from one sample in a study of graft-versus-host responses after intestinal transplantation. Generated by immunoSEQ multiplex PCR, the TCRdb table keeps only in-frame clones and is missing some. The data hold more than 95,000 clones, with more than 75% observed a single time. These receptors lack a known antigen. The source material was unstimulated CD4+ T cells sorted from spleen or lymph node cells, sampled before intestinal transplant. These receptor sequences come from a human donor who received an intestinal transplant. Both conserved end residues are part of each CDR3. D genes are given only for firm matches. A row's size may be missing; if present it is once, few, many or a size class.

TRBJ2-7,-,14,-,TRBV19,TGTGCCAGTAGTATACAGGGGGGCCCCTACGAGCAGTACTTC,CASSIQGGPYEQYF
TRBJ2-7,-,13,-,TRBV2,TGTGCCAGCAGAAGACACGGCACCTACGAGCAGTACTTC,CASRRHGTYEQYF
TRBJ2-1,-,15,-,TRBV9,TGTGCCAGCAGCGTCTCAGGGAGCTCCTACAATGAGCAGTTCTTC,CASSVSGSSYNEQFF
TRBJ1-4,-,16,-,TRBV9,TGTGCCAGCAGCGTAGGGAGGGGTGCAACTAATGAAAAACTGTTTTTT,CASSVGRGATNEKLFF
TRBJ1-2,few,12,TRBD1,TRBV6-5,TGTGCCAGCAGTGCAGGGGGCTATGGCTACACCTTC,CASSAGGYGYTF
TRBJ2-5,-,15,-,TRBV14,TGTGCCAGCAGCCAAGATGCGGATTTTAAAGAGACCCAGTACTTC,CASSQDADFKETQYF
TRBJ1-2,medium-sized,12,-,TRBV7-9,TGTGCCAGCAGCGGGCTCACTGATGGCTACACCTTC,CASSGLTDGYTF
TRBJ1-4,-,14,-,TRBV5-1,TGCGCCAGCAGCTTGACAGGGAGGAATGAAAAACTGTTTTTT,CASSLTGRNEKLFF
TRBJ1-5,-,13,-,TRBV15,TGTGCCACCAGCAGAGAGGAAGCCGGGCCCCAGCATTTT,CATSREEAGPQHF
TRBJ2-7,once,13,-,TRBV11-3,TGTGCCAGCAGCTTAGAGAAACTTGGAAAGCAGTACTTC,CASSLEKLGKQYF
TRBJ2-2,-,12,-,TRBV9,TGTGCCAGCAGCGTCGGAACCGGGGAGCTGTTTTTT,CASSVGTGELFF
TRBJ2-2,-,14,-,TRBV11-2,TGTGCCAGCAGCTTAGTAGCCGGGGCCGGGGAGCTGTTTTTT,CASSLVAGAGELFF
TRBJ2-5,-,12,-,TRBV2,TGTGCCAGCAGCTCTAGCAGGGAGACCCAGTACTTC,CASSSSRETQYF
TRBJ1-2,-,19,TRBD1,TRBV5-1,TGCGCCAGCAGCTTGGGACAGGGGGCTAGACTTCTAACTATCTATGGCTACACCTTC,CASSLGQGARLLTIYGYTF
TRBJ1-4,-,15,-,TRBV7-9,TGTGCCAGCAGCCTTAATAGTGCGAGTAATGAAAAACTGTTTTTT,CASSLNSASNEKLFF
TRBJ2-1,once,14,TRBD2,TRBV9,TGTGCCAGCAGCGTTCGGGGGGGCCCGTATGAGCAGTTCTTC,CASSVRGGPYEQFF
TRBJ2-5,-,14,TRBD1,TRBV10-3,TGTGCCATCAGTGGCTCAACAGGGGGAGAGACCCAGTACTTC,CAISGSTGGETQYF
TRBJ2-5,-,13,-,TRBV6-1,TGTGCCAGCAACAGACTGAAGCAAGAGACCCAGTACTTC,CASNRLKQETQYF